The T cell receptor (beta chain) described here comes from a study of cytomegalovirus exposure and HLA in healthy donors. Across the study: Sequencing of 150 million to 200 million T cells in an earlier analysis found roughly 120 million unique TCR beta sequences.

The ends were cut back, 6 bases at V and 4 bases at J, with 16 bases in the middle. This CDR3 is 14 amino acids long. Germline V CDR1 and CDR2: MDHEN, SYDVKM. The PCR used 60 Vbeta and 13 Jbeta primers. This table comes from immunoSEQ multiplex PCR, and its TCRdb copy is limited to in-frame clones, with some not included. The sample gives tens of thousands of clones, around four fifths of which show up once; about 4.2% is in the top ten. The chain uses TRBV28 and TRBJ2-7; D might be TRBD2 (6 bases). Input material: PBMCs. This receptor was identified in a male donor in good health and CMV-seropositive. The CDR3 loop reads CASSWSSGRYEQYF. The CDR3 nucleotides read TGTGCCAGCAGCTGGAGTAGCGGACGATACGAGCAGTACTTC.